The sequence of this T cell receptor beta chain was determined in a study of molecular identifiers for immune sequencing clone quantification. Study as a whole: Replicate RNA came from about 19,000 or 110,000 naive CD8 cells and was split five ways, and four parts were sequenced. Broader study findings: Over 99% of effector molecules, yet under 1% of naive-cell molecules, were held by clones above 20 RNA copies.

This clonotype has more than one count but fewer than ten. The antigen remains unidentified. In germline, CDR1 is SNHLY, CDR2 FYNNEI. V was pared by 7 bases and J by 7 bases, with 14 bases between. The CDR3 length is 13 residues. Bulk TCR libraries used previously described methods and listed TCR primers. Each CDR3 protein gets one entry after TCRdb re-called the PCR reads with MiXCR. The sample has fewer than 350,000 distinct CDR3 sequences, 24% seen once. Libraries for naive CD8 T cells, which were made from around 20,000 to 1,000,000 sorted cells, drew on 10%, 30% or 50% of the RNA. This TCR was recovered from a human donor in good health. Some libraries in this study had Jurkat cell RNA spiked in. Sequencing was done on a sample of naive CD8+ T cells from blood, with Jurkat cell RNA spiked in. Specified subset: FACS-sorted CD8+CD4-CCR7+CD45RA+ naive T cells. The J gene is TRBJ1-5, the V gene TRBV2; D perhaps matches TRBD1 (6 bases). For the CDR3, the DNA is TGTGCCAGCACCCCATCCGGGGGCCAGCCCCAGCATTTT. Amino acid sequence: CASTPSGGQPQHF.